A selection of T cell receptor beta chains follows, all from one sample in a study of T cells in Graves' hyperthyroidism and ophthalmopathy. TCRdb re-analysed the multiplex PCR reads in MiXCR, keeping a single row per CDR3 protein. The sample consists of around 420,000 distinct CDR3 sequences, about 13% of them appearing once. The sequenced material came from blood. The source is a woman in her late teens or twenties with Graves' hyperthyroidism. Each CDR3 is given with its conserved first and last residue. The D gene is left open where the match is weak. Rows may omit the clone size; those that give it use once, few, many or a size class.

clone size	D gene	V gene	J gene	CDR3 protein	CDR3 DNA
many	TRBD1	TRBV29-1	TRBJ2-2	CSARTGGTGELFF	TGCAGCGCTAGGACAGGGGGAACCGGGGAGCTGTTTTTT
many	TRBD2	TRBV7-2	TRBJ2-3	CASSDSGRGTDTQYF	TGTGCCAGCAGCGATAGCGGGAGGGGCACAGATACGCAGTATTTT
.	TRBD2	TRBV4-1	TRBJ2-1	CASSHATSGRHRYNEQFF	TGCGCCAGCAGCCATGCGACTAGCGGGAGACACAGATACAATGAGCAGTTCTTC
many	TRBD1	TRBV28	TRBJ2-7	CASSPDRDEQYF	TGTGCCAGCAGCCCCGACAGGGACGAGCAGTACTTC
many	TRBD1	TRBV10-3	TRBJ1-2	CAISGGTGGFDGYTF	TGTGCCATCAGTGGGGGGACAGGGGGCTTCGATGGCTACACCTTC
.	TRBD1	TRBV10-3	TRBJ1-5	CAISSGQVSNQPQHF	TGTGCCATCAGCTCTGGACAGGTTAGCAATCAGCCCCAGCATTTT
many	.	TRBV20-1	TRBJ2-5	CSAPRETQYF	TGCAGTGCTCCGCGCGAGACCCAGTACTTC
many	TRBD2	TRBV30	TRBJ2-7	CAWSAGGPGEQYF	TGTGCCTGGTCAGCGGGAGGGCCGGGCGAGCAGTACTTC
many	TRBD2	TRBV9	TRBJ2-3	CASSVLADTDTQYF	TGTGCCAGCAGCGTGCTAGCGGACACAGATACGCAGTATTTT
.	.	TRBV28	TRBJ2-3	CASRSDLSNQDTQYF	TGTGCCAGCAGATCTGACCTCAGTAATCAAGATACGCAGTATTTT
.	TRBD2	TRBV20-1	TRBJ2-3	CSARDDGRGTDTQYF	TGCAGTGCTAGAGATGACGGGAGGGGCACAGATACGCAGTATTTT
many	.	TRBV28	TRBJ2-5	CASRIRGMGREETQYF	TGTGCCAGCAGGATTAGGGGAATGGGGAGAGAAGAGACCCAGTACTTC
many	TRBD1	TRBV5-5	TRBJ2-7	CASSFSTGVSYEQYF	TGTGCCAGCAGCTTCAGCACAGGGGTTTCCTACGAGCAGTACTTC
many	.	TRBV6-2/TRBV6-3	TRBJ2-5	CASRRTGRGQETQYF	TGTGCCAGCAGGAGGACAGGGCGGGGGCAAGAGACCCAGTACTTC
few	TRBD2	TRBV20-1	TRBJ2-2	CSAQLAGVNTGELFF	TGCAGTGCACAACTAGCGGGTGTCAACACCGGGGAGCTGTTTTTT
many	.	TRBV29-1	TRBJ1-2	CSVGTLDGYTF	TGCAGCGTCGGGACACTCGATGGCTACACCTTC
few	.	TRBV3-1	TRBJ1-5	CASSPGHSNQPQHF	TGTGCCAGCAGCCCCGGCCATAGCAATCAGCCCCAGCATTTT
many	.	TRBV2	TRBJ1-4	CASSGNRNEKLFF	TGTGCCAGCAGTGGAAACCGTAATGAAAAACTGTTTTTT
many	.	TRBV7-9	TRBJ1-3	CASRAGAAGNTIYF	TGTGCCTCCAGGGCAGGGGCGGCTGGAAACACCATATATTTT
.	.	TRBV25-1	TRBJ2-1	CASSEYDNYNEQFF	TGTGCCAGCAGTGAATACGACAACTACAATGAGCAGTTCTTC
.	.	TRBV7-2	TRBJ1-4	CASSLFGEGENEKLFF	TGTGCCAGCAGCTTATTCGGGGAAGGGGAGAATGAAAAACTGTTTTTT
many	.	TRBV7-9	TRBJ2-3	CASSLGEGQDTQYF	TGTGCCAGCAGCTTAGGCGAGGGACAAGATACGCAGTATTTT
many	.	TRBV6-5	TRBJ1-2	CASSYSAENYGYTF	TGTGCCAGCAGTTACTCGGCCGAGAACTATGGCTACACCTTC
few	TRBD1	TRBV5-6	TRBJ1-1	CASRRGTDRNTEAFF	TGTGCCAGCAGGAGGGGGACAGACCGTAACACTGAAGCTTTCTTT
.	.	TRBV9	TRBJ1-1	CASSVAGMNTEAFF	TGTGCCAGCAGCGTAGCTGGGATGAACACTGAAGCTTTCTTT
.	TRBD1	TRBV30	TRBJ1-5	CAWGTGGNQPQHF	TGTGCCTGGGGGACAGGGGGCAATCAGCCCCAGCATTTT
.	.	TRBV7-9	TRBJ1-1	CASSLGAQGEAFF	TGTGCCAGCAGCTTAGGGGCACAGGGAGAGGCTTTCTTT
many	.	TRBV27	TRBJ1-2	CASSLKTGYGYTF	TGTGCCAGCAGTTTAAAAACAGGCTATGGCTACACCTTC
many	.	TRBV28	TRBJ2-3	CASTSGTDTQYF	TGTGCCAGCACCAGCGGCACAGATACGCAGTATTTT
many	.	TRBV28	TRBJ2-7	CASSLQVAYEQYF	TGTGCCAGCAGTTTACAGGTTGCCTACGAGCAGTACTTC
many	.	TRBV11-2	TRBJ2-3	CASSLDLADTQYF	TGTGCCAGCAGCTTAGATCTTGCAGATACGCAGTATTTT
.	TRBD2	TRBV14	TRBJ2-2	CASSILAGVNTGELFF	TGTGCCAGCAGCATACTAGCGGGAGTGAACACCGGGGAGCTGTTTTTT
many	.	TRBV28	TRBJ2-7	CASRHLSYEQYF	TGTGCCAGCAGGCACCTCTCCTACGAGCAGTACTTC
.	.	TRBV6-5	TRBJ1-3	CASSYYRRQSSGNTIYF	TGTGCCAGCAGTTACTATCGGCGGCAGAGCTCTGGAAACACCATATATTTT